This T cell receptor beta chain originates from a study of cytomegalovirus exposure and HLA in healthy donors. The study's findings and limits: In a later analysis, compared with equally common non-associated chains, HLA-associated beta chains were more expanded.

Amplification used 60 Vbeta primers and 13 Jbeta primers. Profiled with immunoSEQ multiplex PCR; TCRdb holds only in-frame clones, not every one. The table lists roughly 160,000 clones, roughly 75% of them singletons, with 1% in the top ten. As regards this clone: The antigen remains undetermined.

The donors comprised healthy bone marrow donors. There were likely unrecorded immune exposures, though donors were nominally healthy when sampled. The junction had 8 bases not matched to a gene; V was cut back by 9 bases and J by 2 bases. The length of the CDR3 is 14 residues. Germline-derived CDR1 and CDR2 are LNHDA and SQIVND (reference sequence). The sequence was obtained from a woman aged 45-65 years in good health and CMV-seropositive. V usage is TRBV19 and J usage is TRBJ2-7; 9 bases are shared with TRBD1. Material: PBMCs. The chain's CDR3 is CASQKDRGPYEQYF. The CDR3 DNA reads TGTGCCAGCCAAAAGGACAGGGGACCCTACGAGCAGTACTTC. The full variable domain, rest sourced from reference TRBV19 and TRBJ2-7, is DGGITQSPKYLFRKEGQNVTLSCEQNLNHDAMYWYRQDPGQGLRLIYYSQIVNDFQKGDIAEGYSVSREKKESFPLTVTSAQKNPTAFYLCASQKDRGPYEQYFGPGTRLTVT.